Listed here are 28 T cell receptor beta chains from one sample, sequenced in a study of beta chain features in type 1 diabetes. Isolated RNA was reverse transcribed in full, so expressed TCRB transcripts were sequenced. Data came from immunoSEQ multiplex PCR; TCRdb stores just in-frame clones and leaves some out. The sample lists approximately 140,000 clones; roughly 7.2% were seen once. Sequenced input: central memory CD4+ T cells from blood. The receptors come from a woman aged 25 to 39 in good health.

This chain links TRBV4-1 with TRBJ2-3; maybe TRBD2 (5 bases). V was shortened by 0 bases and J by 4 bases, with 11 bases between the two germline ends. The length of the CDR3 is 15 residues. CDR1 is MGHRA and CDR2 is YSYEKL in the germline V gene. This CDR3 reads CASSQDKVASDTQYF. The DNA for the CDR3 is TGCGCCAGCAGCCAAGACAAAGTAGCGTCAGATACGCAGTATTTT.

This clone came up a few times. Other DNA sequences within the sample encode an identical CDR3. This chain links TRBV2 with TRBJ2-6; 7 nucleotides line up with TRBD2. In germline, CDR1 is SNHLY, CDR2 FYNNEI. The junction had 0 bases not matched to a gene; V was cut back by 5 bases and J by 2 bases. This CDR3 has 14 amino acids. The CDR3 DNA sequence: TGTGCCAGCAGTCGGGAGGCTGGGGCCAACGTCCTGACTTTC. The encoded protein is CASSREAGANVLTF.

The sample holds a few counts of this clone. The junction differs from germline at one of its ends, possibly a read error. The CDR3 nucleotides are TGTGCTAGCACCGCCGGGGTCGATAGCACAGATACGCAGTATTTT. Protein: CASTAGVDSTDTQYF. The chain is built from TRBV7-7 and TRBJ2-3, with a possible D match to TRBD2 (5 bases). CDR1 is SSHAT, CDR2 FNYEAQ, per germline (reference sequence). This CDR3 is built from 15 residues.

The chain joins TRBV5-1 to TRBJ2-1; a possible D gene is TRBD1 (6 bases). V was cut by 3 bases and J by 7 bases, with 17 bases left in between. The CDR3 spans 15 residues. Germline V CDR1 and CDR2: SGHRS, YFSETQ. CDR3 sequence reads: CASSSGQLQGNEQFF. The DNA of the CDR3 is TGCGCCAGCAGCTCCGGACAGCTACAGGGAAATGAGCAGTTCTTC.

In this sample, this clone turned up a few times. This chain joins TRBV10-2 and TRBJ2-5, with D possibly matching TRBD2 (6 bases). Germline values: CDR1 WSHSY, CDR2 SAAADI. The V and J ends lost 6 bases and 2 bases respectively, with 16 bases between them. The CDR3 extends over 15 amino acids. The CDR3 here is CASRKTSQGQETQYF. The CDR3 coding sequence is TGCGCCAGCAGGAAGACTAGTCAAGGGCAAGAGACCCAGTACTTC.

V gene TRBV18 combines with J gene TRBJ2-1, with 8 bases lining up with TRBD2. J gave up 3 bases and V 3 bases, and 1 base lay outside the gene matches. The CDR3 is 14 amino acids. Germline V gene data show CDR1 as KGHSH and CDR2 as LQKENI. The CDR3 DNA follows: TGTGCCAGCTCACCCACTAGCGGCTACAATGAGCAGTTCTTC. Its translation is CASSPTSGYNEQFF.

The rearrangement uses TRBV6-6 and TRBJ2-7, with D perhaps matching TRBD2 (6 bases). Trimming removed 11 bases from V and 2 bases from J, with 13 bases in between. Germline CDR1 reads MNHNY; CDR2 reads SVGAGI (reference sequence). The CDR3 length is 12 residues. CDR3 sequence reads: CASGVLTYEQYF. The CDR3 DNA reads TGTGCCTCGGGGGTCCTAACCTACGAGCAGTACTTC.

This clone was detected ten times or more. The chain links TRBV4-3 to TRBJ2-5, with TRBD2 as a possible D gene (6 bases). Between the trimmed V and J ends, which lost 2 bases and 5 bases, there was a span of 18 bases. Looked up from germline, CDR1 is LGHNA and CDR2 is YSLEER. This CDR3 comprises 16 residues. This CDR3 is CASSQLGGGASETQYF. In DNA form, the CDR3 reads TGCGCCAGCAGCCAACTAGGTGGAGGGGCTAGTGAGACCCAGTACTTC.

This clone showed up many times. The gene calls are TRBV10-3 and TRBJ2-3, with TRBD1 matching 9 bases. Germline CDR1 and CDR2: ENHRY and SYGVKD. The CDR3 spans 15 residues. Trimming took 3 bases from V and 1 from J; bases not matched to a gene: 2. The CDR3 bases are TGTGCCATCAGTGACTGGACAGGGGGCACAGATACGCAGTATTTT. It encodes CAISDWTGGTDTQYF.

This clone was found a few times. The chain uses TRBV5-1 and TRBJ1-1; 7 nucleotides line up with TRBD1. V was clipped by 2 bases and J by 6 bases; unmatched bases: 7. The CDR3 loop spans 14 amino acids. CDR1 and CDR2 from the germline V gene are SGHRS and YFSETQ. The CDR3 bases are TGCGCCAGCAGCTTCGACAGGGCCAGGGCTGAAGCTTTCTTT. Translated, it gives CASSFDRARAEAFF.

This clone has ten or more counts. The rearrangement uses TRBV4-3 and TRBJ2-5; 8 nucleotides align to TRBD2. Germline V CDR1 and CDR2: LGHNA, YSLEER. Trimming removed 0 bases from V and 6 bases from J; junction bases left unmatched: 3. The CDR3 covers 14 residues. This chain's CDR3 is CASSQETSVKTQYF. The CDR3 DNA is TGCGCCAGCAGCCAAGAGACTAGCGTAAAGACCCAGTACTTC.

At least ten counts were recorded for this clone. The chain uses TRBV7-2 and TRBJ2-3, with D unclear. Trimming took off 8 bases at V and 6 bases at J, with 12 bases between the two ends. The CDR3 runs 12 residues. Germline CDR1 is SGHTA and CDR2 is FQGNSA. The CDR3 DNA reads as TGTGCCAGCCAAGCTTATCTTGATACGCAGTATTTT. Its translation: CASQAYLDTQYF.

The chain employs TRBV14 and TRBJ2-2, with D perhaps TRBD2 (6 bases). CDR1 SGHDN and CDR2 FVKESK come from the germline V gene. This CDR3 is 15 amino acids long. V dropped 4 bases and J dropped 5 bases, with 14 bases sitting between them. CDR3 sequence (DNA): TGTGCCAGCAGCCGGGAACTAGCTGGGACCGGGGAGCTGTTTTTT. Its translation is CASSRELAGTGELFF. The full variable domain, in which reference TRBV14 and TRBJ2-2 provide the parts outside the CDR3, is EAGVTQFPSHSVIEKGQTVTLRCDPISGHDNLYWYRRVMGKEIKFLLHFVKESKQDESGMPNNRFLAERTGGTYSTLKVQPAELEDSGVYFCASSRELAGTGELFFGEGSRLTVL.

V gene TRBV28 combines with J gene TRBJ2-5; TRBD1 matches 7 bases. Germline trimming cut 10 bases from V and 2 bases from J; bases unmatched to any gene: 7. Germline V lookup: CDR1 MDHEN, CDR2 SYDVKM. The CDR3 has 13 amino acids. The CDR3, as DNA: TGTGCCACCAGACAGGGTCGACAAGAGACCCAGTACTTC. Amino acids: CATRQGRQETQYF.

This clone was found many times. This rearrangement joins TRBV5-6 to TRBJ1-1, with 9 bases lining up with TRBD1. V shed 4 bases and J 4 bases; nucleotides not matched to a gene: 11. The CDR3 has 16 amino acids. CDR1 SGHDT and CDR2 YYEEEE come from the germline V gene. The CDR3 bases are TGTGCCAGCAGCCTGACCGGGACAGGGAGGGGCACTGAAGCTTTCTTT. Its protein product is CASSLTGTGRGTEAFF. The full variable domain, completed using reference TRBV5-6 and TRBJ1-1, is DAGVTQSPTHLIKTRGQQVTLRCSPKSGHDTVSWYQQALGQGPQFIFQYYEEEERQRGNFPDRFSGHQFPNYSSELNVNALLLGDSALYLCASSLTGTGRGTEAFFGQGTRLTVV.

The chain uses TRBV18 and TRBJ2-5; 9 nucleotides match TRBD1. The V gene end was trimmed by 2 bases and the J gene end by 11 bases; junction bases not matched to a gene: 9. Germline V gene data show CDR1 as KGHSH and CDR2 as LQKENI. The CDR3 is made up of 14 amino acids. The CDR3 nucleotides read TGTGCCAGCTCACCAGGGGACAGGGAAGCGAAGCAGTACTTC. Protein: CASSPGDREAKQYF.

The J gene is TRBJ2-5, the V gene TRBV10-3; possible D gene TRBD2, 5 bases. Per germline, CDR1 ENHRY and CDR2 SYGVKD. Trimming removed 7 bases at V and 5 bases at J, with 14 bases between. The CDR3 loop spans 13 amino acids. This CDR3 reads CAINATRAETQYF. Written as DNA, the CDR3 is TGTGCCATCAATGCTACTAGGGCGGAGACCCAGTACTTC.

This clone has only a few counts. CDR3 nucleotide sequence: TGCGCCAGCAGCTCAGGACTAGCGGATATCACAGATACGCAGTATTTT. It is translated as CASSSGLADITDTQYF. V gene TRBV5-1 combines with J gene TRBJ2-3; 10 nucleotides line up with TRBD2. CDR3 length: 16 residues. V lost 3 bases and J lost 2; bases outside the gene matches: 6. The germline CDR1 and CDR2 sequences are SGHRS and YFSETQ.

The chain has TRBV29-1 and TRBJ1-1; D is possibly TRBD1 (6 bases). The CDR3 runs 15 residues. V was cut by 1 base and J by 2 bases, with 14 bases left in between. In germline, CDR1 is SQVTM, CDR2 ANQGSEA. CDR3 nucleotides: TGCAGCGTTGAAGGGGCGGCGGGGGCAAACACTGAAGCTTTCTTT. This sequence encodes CSVEGAAGANTEAFF.

This clone was detected only a few times. The chain's CDR3 is CASNKAAQTGTQYF. CDR3 coding DNA: TGTGCCAGCAATAAGGCGGCCCAAACCGGGACCCAGTACTTC. The V call is TRBV27, the J call TRBJ2-5; D not certain. Germline V gene sequence: CDR1 MNHEY, CDR2 SMNVEV (reference sequence). The V end lost 7 bases, the J end lost 7 bases, and 19 bases lay between the germline ends. The CDR3 runs to 14 residues.

The rearrangement joins TRBV19 to TRBJ2-7; 7 bases are shared with TRBD2. CDR3 length equals 13 residues. Germline loops: CDR1 LNHDA, CDR2 SQIVND (reference sequence). With V trimmed by 6 bases and J by 3 bases, 5 bases remained unmatched. In DNA form, the CDR3 reads TGTGCCAGTAGAGCGGGGAACTACTACGAGCAGTACTTC. This sequence encodes CASRAGNYYEQYF. Complete variable domain (other parts from reference TRBV19 and TRBJ2-7): DGGITQSPKYLFRKEGQNVTLSCEQNLNHDAMYWYRQDPGQGLRLIYYSQIVNDFQKGDIAEGYSVSREKKESFPLTVTSAQKNPTAFYLCASRAGNYYEQYFGPGTRLTVT.

The J gene is TRBJ1-2, the V gene TRBV14; 7 bases map to TRBD1. The V segment lost 4 bases and the J segment 8 bases; nucleotides outside the gene matches: 10. This CDR3 has 14 amino acids. Germline V gene data show CDR1 as SGHDN and CDR2 as FVKESK. CDR3 in amino acids: CASSPRDRVSGYTF. The CDR3 DNA is TGTGCCAGCAGCCCCCGGGACAGAGTATCAGGCTACACCTTC.

This clone showed up just a few times. The chain joins TRBV4-3 to TRBJ2-5; TRBD2 matches at 8 bases. V lost 0 bases to trimming and J lost 4 bases; unmatched junction nucleotides: 4. Germline V gene data show CDR1 as LGHNA and CDR2 as YSLEER. CDR3 length equals 15 residues. As DNA, the CDR3 is TGCGCCAGCAGCCAAGAACGGACTAGCTCAGAGACCCAGTACTTC. As protein: CASSQERTSSETQYF.

This clone has a count of ten or more. The chain links TRBV29-1 to TRBJ2-5; 9 bases match TRBD1. V was clipped by 7 bases and J by 4 bases; unmatched bases: 4. This CDR3 contains 12 residues. Looked up from germline, CDR1 is SQVTM and CDR2 is ANQGSEA. The CDR3 bases are TGCAGCGGGGGACAGGGCCTAGAGACCCAGTACTTC. It codes for CSGGQGLETQYF.

This chain uses TRBV6-5 with TRBJ2-3; D not resolved. Germline V gene lookup returns CDR1 MNHEY and CDR2 SVGAGI. Trimming stripped 4 bases from V and 6 bases from J, with 14 bases between. This CDR3 has 14 residues. The CDR3 spells CASSSSTHRDTQYF. The CDR3 region has the DNA TGTGCCAGCAGTTCTTCAACCCATCGGGATACGCAGTATTTT.

The chain has TRBV6-5 and TRBJ2-5; 9 nucleotides align to TRBD2. V trimming: 5 bases; J trimming: 5 bases; junction bases outside the gene matches: 3. This CDR3 region has 13 residues. Germline V lookup: CDR1 MNHEY, CDR2 SVGAGI. The CDR3 spells CASSGSGSETQYF. CDR3 DNA: TGTGCCAGCAGTGGTAGCGGGAGTGAGACCCAGTACTTC.

The table lists this clone with many counts. The V gene is TRBV29-1, the J gene TRBJ2-7; TRBD1 matches 11 bases. The CDR3 length is 13 residues. Germline CDR1 and CDR2: SQVTM and ANQGSEA. Trimming took 7 bases from V and 6 from J; bases not matched to a gene: 8. The CDR3, as DNA: TGCAGCGGGGCGGGACAGGGGGAGACCGAGCAGTACTTC. Amino acids: CSGAGQGETEQYF.

This clone was counted a few times. V usage is TRBV7-2 and J usage is TRBJ2-5, with 8 bases fitting TRBD2. The CDR3 runs 13 residues. CDR1 and CDR2 from the germline V gene are SGHTA and FQGNSA. The V gene end was trimmed by 5 bases and the J gene end by 3 bases; junction bases not matched to a gene: 2. CDR3 region: CASSPGREETQYF. CDR3 bases: TGTGCCAGCAGCCCCGGGAGGGAAGAGACCCAGTACTTC.